A selection of T cell receptor beta chains follows, all from one sample in a study of monozygotic twins with inflammatory bowel disease. After re-calling the 5' RACE reads, TCRdb lists one entry per CDR3 protein, DNA absent. In total, the table holds nearly 450,000 distinct CDR3 sequences. The material sequenced was blood. The source is a human donor with ulcerative colitis or Crohn's disease, or a healthy co-twin of an affected twin (not recorded which). Each CDR3 is given with its conserved first and last residue.

v_gene: TRBV20-1; j_gene: TRBJ2-7; CDR3aa: CSARAPGGQGTYEQYF
v_gene: TRBV5-1; j_gene: TRBJ2-7; CDR3aa: CASSVAGTGVSYEQYF
v_gene: TRBV6-6; j_gene: TRBJ2-1; CDR3aa: CASSYASGVNEQFF
v_gene: TRBV5-6; j_gene: TRBJ2-5; CDR3aa: CASSLYGRGAGETQYF
v_gene: TRBV14; j_gene: TRBJ1-6; CDR3aa: CASSLDSQEYNSPLHF
v_gene: TRBV30; j_gene: TRBJ2-2; CDR3aa: CAGKGLAGVGGELFF
v_gene: TRBV7-9; j_gene: TRBJ2-1; CDR3aa: CASSRAAESYNEQFF
v_gene: TRBV27; j_gene: TRBJ2-7; CDR3aa: CASSASGAYEQYF
v_gene: TRBV5-1; j_gene: TRBJ1-1; CDR3aa: CASSPYGGGGTEAFF
v_gene: TRBV7-2; j_gene: TRBJ1-2; CDR3aa: CASSLGGSGYGYTF
v_gene: TRBV30; j_gene: TRBJ1-2; CDR3aa: CAWSVLQDYGYTF
v_gene: TRBV29-1; j_gene: TRBJ2-5; CDR3aa: CSVDSVSETQYF
v_gene: TRBV20-1; j_gene: TRBJ2-5; CDR3aa: CSAPSGGARETQYF
v_gene: TRBV12-3/TRBV12-4; j_gene: TRBJ2-7; CDR3aa: CASSPGTGGNEQYF
v_gene: TRBV6-2/TRBV6-3; j_gene: TRBJ2-7; CDR3aa: CASSSWTSGSYEQYF